This record covers a single T cell receptor beta chain. The data were obtained in a study of control samples from healthy donors and cancer patients. This CDR3 has 16 residues. Germline V gene lookup returns CDR1 LNHDA and CDR2 SQIVND (reference sequence). The V end lost 5 bases, the J end lost 0 bases, and 14 bases lay between the germline ends. The table came from immunoSEQ multiplex PCR; TCRdb's copy has only in-frame clones and leaves some out. This sample carries roughly 190,000 clones, 90% to 95% of them seen once, and the ten largest clones take about 1.7%. Sequenced input: blood. This TCR was recovered from a man aged 25 to 40 in good health. The chain carries TRBV19 and TRBJ1-3; D call uncertain. The DNA for the CDR3 is TGTGCCAGTAGTGCCTACAGAGACCTCTCTGGAAACACCATATATTTT. Residues: CASSAYRDLSGNTIYF.